The 3 T cell receptor beta chains in this list originate from one sample, sequenced in a study of control samples from healthy donors and cancer patients. Libraries were prepared by immunoSEQ multiplex PCR; TCRdb keeps only in-frame clonotypes and omits some of them. The table lists about 140,000 clones, just under 95% of them singletons, with around 11% in the top ten. Material for sequencing was blood. The receptors stem from a young man in good health.

This chain joins TRBV12-3 or TRBV12-4 and TRBJ1-4; D is unresolved. The CDR3 length is 13 residues. Trimming left V 3 bases short and J 8 bases short, with 10 bases between. CDR3 amino acids: CASSLVVEEKLFF. CDR3 DNA: TGTGCCAGCAGTTTGGTCGTCGAGGAAAAACTGTTTTTT.

This chain joins TRBV19 and TRBJ2-1; 8 bases agree with TRBD1. Looked up from germline, CDR1 is LNHDA and CDR2 is SQIVND (reference sequence). This CDR3 contains 13 residues. J was trimmed by 5 bases and V by 3 bases; bases with no gene match: 0. CDR3 amino acids: CASSMDRDNEQFF. The CDR3 nucleotides read TGTGCCAGTAGTATGGACAGGGACAATGAGCAGTTCTTC.

Points on this clone: Other DNA sequences from this sample encode an identical CDR3 as well. The chain links TRBV7-9 to TRBJ2-3; 10 bases map to TRBD1. Trimming removed 0 bases from V and 1 base from J; junction bases left unmatched: 1. Germline V CDR1 and CDR2: SEHNR, FQNEAQ (reference sequence). The CDR3 extends over 16 amino acids. CDR3: CASSLAGTGGTDTQYF. The CDR3 coding sequence is TGTGCCAGCAGCTTAGCGGGGACAGGGGGCACAGATACGCAGTATTTT.